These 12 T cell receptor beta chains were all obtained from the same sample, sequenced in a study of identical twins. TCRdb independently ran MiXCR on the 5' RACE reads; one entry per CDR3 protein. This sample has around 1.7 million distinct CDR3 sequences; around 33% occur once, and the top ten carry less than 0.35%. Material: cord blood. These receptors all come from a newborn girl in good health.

As DNA, the CDR3 is TGTGCCACCAGTGATGCCAGGGACAGCACCGGGGAGCTGTTTTTT. This translates into CATSDARDSTGELFF. The genes are TRBV24-1 and TRBJ2-2, with 7 bases identical to TRBD1. J gave up 4 bases and V 3 bases, and 4 bases lay outside the gene matches. The CDR3 contains 15 residues. Per the germline V gene, CDR1 is KGHDR and CDR2 is SFDVKD.

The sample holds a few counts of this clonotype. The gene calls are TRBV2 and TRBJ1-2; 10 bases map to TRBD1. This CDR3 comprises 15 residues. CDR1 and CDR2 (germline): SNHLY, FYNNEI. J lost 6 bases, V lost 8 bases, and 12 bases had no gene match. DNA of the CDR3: TGTGCCAGCTGTAGACTTCCCGGGACAGGGGATGGCTACACCTTC. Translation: CASCRLPGTGDGYTF.

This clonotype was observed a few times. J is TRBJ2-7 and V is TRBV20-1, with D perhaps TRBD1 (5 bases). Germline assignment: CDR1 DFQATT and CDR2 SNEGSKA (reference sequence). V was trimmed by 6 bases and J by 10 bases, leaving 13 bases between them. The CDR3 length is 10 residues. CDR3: CSAPGLPQYF. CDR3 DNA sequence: TGCAGTGCCCCAGGGTTACCCCAGTACTTC.

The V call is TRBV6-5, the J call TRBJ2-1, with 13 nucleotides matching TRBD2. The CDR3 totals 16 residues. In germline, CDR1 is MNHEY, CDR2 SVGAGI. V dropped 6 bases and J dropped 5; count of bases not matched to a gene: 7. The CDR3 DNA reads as TGTGCCAGCAGACTGACTAGCGGGAGGCCAAACAATGAGCAGTTCTTC. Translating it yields CASRLTSGRPNNEQFF.

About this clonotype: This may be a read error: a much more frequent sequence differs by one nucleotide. CDR3 sequence (DNA): TGTGCCAGCAGCCGACACACTACACGAGAGACCCAGTTCTTC. It is translated as CASSRHTTRETQFF. The rearrangement joins TRBV6-2 or TRBV6-3 to TRBJ2-1; D gene unclear. Trimming pared 6 bases from V and 13 bases from J, leaving 22 bases between. From germline, CDR1 is MNHEY and CDR2 SVGEGT. This CDR3 spans 14 amino acids.

This CDR3 reads CASSVVMGYEQYF. The CDR3, as DNA: TGTGCCAGCTCGGTAGTGATGGGTTACGAGCAGTACTTC. The chain recombines TRBV6-1 with TRBJ2-7; the D is unclear. Trimming pared 8 bases from V and 4 bases from J, leaving 15 bases between. The CDR3 is made up of 13 amino acids. Germline assignment: CDR1 MNHNS and CDR2 SASEGT.

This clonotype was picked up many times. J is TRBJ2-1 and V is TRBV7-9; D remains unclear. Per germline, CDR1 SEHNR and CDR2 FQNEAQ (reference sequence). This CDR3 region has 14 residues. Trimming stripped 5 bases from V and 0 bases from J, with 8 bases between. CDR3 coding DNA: TGTGCCAGCAGCCTTCTGGCCTCCTACAATGAGCAGTTCTTC. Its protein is CASSLLASYNEQFF.

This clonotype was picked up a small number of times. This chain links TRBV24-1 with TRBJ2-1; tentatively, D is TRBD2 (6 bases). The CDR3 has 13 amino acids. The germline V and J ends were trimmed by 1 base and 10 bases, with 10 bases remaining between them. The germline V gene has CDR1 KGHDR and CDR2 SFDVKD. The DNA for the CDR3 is TGTGCCACCAGTGATTTCCAACGGGAGGAGCAGTTCTTC. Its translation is CATSDFQREEQFF.

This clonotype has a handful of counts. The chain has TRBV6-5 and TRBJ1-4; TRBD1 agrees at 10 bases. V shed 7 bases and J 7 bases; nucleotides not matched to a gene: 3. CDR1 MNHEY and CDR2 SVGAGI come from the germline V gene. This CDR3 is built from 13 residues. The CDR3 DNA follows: TGTGCCAGCAAGGGACAGGGGAGTGAAAAACTGTTTTTT. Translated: CASKGQGSEKLFF.

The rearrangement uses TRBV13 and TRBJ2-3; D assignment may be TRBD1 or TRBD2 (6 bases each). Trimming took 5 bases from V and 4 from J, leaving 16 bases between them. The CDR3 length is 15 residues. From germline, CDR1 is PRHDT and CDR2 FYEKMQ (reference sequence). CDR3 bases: TGTGCCAGCAGCCCCCCGGGGGCAGGGGCAGATACGCAGTATTTT. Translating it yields CASSPPGAGADTQYF.

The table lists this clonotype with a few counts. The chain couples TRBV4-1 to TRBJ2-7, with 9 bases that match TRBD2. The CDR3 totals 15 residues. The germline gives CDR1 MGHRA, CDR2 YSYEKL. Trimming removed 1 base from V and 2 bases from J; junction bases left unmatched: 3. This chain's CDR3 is CASSQVRLAAYEQYF. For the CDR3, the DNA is TGCGCCAGCAGCCAAGTGCGACTAGCGGCCTACGAGCAGTACTTC.

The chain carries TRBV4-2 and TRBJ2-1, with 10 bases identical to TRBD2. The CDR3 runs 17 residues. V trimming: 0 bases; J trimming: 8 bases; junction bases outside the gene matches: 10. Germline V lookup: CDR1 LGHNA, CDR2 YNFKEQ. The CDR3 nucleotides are TGTGCCAGCAGCCAAGAAGTAGCAAGCGGGGGGGCCGATGAGCAGTTCTTC. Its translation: CASSQEVASGGADEQFF.